Below are 2 T cell receptor beta chains sequenced from a single sample in a study of blood T cells in healthy people across ages. Through a sample-barcoded 5' primer and a J-beta primer mix, a second PCR was run for about 6 to 11 cycles. TCRdb called the 5' RACE reads again in MiXCR, with one record for every CDR3 protein. The sample lists about a million distinct CDR3 sequences; around 46% were seen once. Sequencing was carried out using blood. Source of these receptors: a man aged 25-45 years in good health.

This clonotype was detected a few times. The rearrangement joins TRBV5-1 to TRBJ2-3; 9 bases agree with TRBD2. CDR3 length equals 16 residues. The germline gives CDR1 SGHRS, CDR2 YFSETQ. After removal of 2 bases from V and 2 bases from J, the junction contained 6 bases not matched to a gene. The CDR3 loop is CASSFLSGGYTDTQYF. The DNA of the CDR3 is TGCGCCAGCAGCTTTTTAAGCGGGGGGTACACAGATACGCAGTATTTT. The variable domain in full, with the rest retrieved from reference TRBV5-1 and TRBJ2-3, is KAGVTQTPRYLIKTRGQQVTLSCSPISGHRSVSWYQQTPGQGLQFLFEYFSETQRNKGNFPGRFSGRQFSNSRSEMNVSTLELGDSALYLCASSFLSGGYTDTQYFGPGTRLTVL.

In this sample, this clonotype turned up once. The chain employs TRBV29-1 and TRBJ2-2; possible D gene TRBD2, 5 bases. Germline CDR1 and CDR2: SQVTM and ANQGSEA. The V gene lost 4 bases and the J gene lost 11 bases, with 11 bases spanning the gap. The CDR3 has 11 amino acids. CDR3 DNA: TGCAGCGTTGGGGAGCGCGGAGAGCTGTTTTTT. Protein: CSVGERGELFF.